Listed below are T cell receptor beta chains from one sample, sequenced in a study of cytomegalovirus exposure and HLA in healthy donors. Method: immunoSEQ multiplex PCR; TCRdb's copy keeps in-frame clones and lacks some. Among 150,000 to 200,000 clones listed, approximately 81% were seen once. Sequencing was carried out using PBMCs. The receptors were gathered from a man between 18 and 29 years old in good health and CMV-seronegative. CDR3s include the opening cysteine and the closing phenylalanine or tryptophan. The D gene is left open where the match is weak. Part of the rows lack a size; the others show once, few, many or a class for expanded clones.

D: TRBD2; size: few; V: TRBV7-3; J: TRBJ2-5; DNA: TGTGCCAGCAGCCGACTAGCGGGGGGACAAGAGACCCAGTACTTC; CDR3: CASSRLAGGQETQYF
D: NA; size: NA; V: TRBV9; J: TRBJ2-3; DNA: TGTGCCAGCAGCCTACTCAGGGCCTCAGATACGCAGTATTTT; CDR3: CASSLLRASDTQYF
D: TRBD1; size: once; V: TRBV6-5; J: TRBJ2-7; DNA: TGTGCCCGAAAGGGGGCCCACCGGGCCTACGAGCAGTACTTC; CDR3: CARKGAHRAYEQYF
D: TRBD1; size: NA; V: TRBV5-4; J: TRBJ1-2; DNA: TGTGCCAGCAGCTTGGAGACAGGGGGCAACTATGGCTACACCTTC; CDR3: CASSLETGGNYGYTF
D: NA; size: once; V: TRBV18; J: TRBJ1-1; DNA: TGTGCCAGCTCACAGGGGCCCCCTTTAGCTGCCGAAGCTTTCTTT; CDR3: CASSQGPPLAAEAFF
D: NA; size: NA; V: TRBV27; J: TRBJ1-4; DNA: TGTGCCAGCAGTTTATCGTTGGGACTAGGGAATGAAAAACTGTTTTTT; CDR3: CASSLSLGLGNEKLFF
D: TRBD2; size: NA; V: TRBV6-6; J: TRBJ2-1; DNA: TGTGCCAGCAGTTCGGGACTAGCGGGTTCCGTGGGGCAGTTCTTC; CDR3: CASSSGLAGSVGQFF
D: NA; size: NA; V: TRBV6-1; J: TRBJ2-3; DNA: TGTGCCAGCAGTTCCCAGGGGACAGATACGCAGTATTTT; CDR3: CASSSQGTDTQYF
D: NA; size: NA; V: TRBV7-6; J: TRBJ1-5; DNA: TGTGCCAGCAGCTTGGGGCCGAATCAGCCCCAGCATTTT; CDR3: CASSLGPNQPQHF
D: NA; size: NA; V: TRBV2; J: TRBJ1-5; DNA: TGTGCCAGCAGTCCCCAGGGCCGCAATCAGCCCCAGCATTTT; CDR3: CASSPQGRNQPQHF
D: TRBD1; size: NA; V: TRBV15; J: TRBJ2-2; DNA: TGTGCCACCAGCCCAGGGGGCACGGAGGACACCGGGGAGCTGTTTTTT; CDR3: CATSPGGTEDTGELFF
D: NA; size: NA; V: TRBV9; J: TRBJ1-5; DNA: TGTGCCAGCAGCGTAGGCCCCGAGAGAGGTCAGCCCCAGCATTTT; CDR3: CASSVGPERGQPQHF
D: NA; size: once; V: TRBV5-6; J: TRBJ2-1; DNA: TGTGCCAGCAGCTTGCCTCCGGCGGGGATATACAATGAGCAGTTCTTC; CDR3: CASSLPPAGIYNEQFF
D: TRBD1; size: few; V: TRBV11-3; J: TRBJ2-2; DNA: TGTGCCAGCAGCTCACGACAGGGGAACACCGGGGAGCTGTTTTTT; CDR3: CASSSRQGNTGELFF
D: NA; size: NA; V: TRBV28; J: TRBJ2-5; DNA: TGTGCCAGCAGTTTTGAGACAGGAAGAAGAAAAGAGACCCAGTACTTC; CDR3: CASSFETGRRKETQYF
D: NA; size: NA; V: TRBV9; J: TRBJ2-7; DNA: TGTGCCAGCAGCGTATCGGGGGGAGTACGAGGGGGAGACGAGCAGTACTTC; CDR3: CASSVSGGVRGGDEQYF
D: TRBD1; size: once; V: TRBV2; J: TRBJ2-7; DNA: TGTGCCAGCAGTGTGACAGGGGAAATCTACGAGCAGTACTTC; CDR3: CASSVTGEIYEQYF
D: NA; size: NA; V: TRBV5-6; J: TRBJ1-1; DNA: TGTGCCAGCAGCTTGGGTGAGGGTAGCGATTTCTTT; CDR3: CASSLGEGSDFF
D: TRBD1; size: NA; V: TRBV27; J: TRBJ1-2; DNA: TGTGCCAGCAGCTCCGGGACAGTTAGATATGGCTACACCTTC; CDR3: CASSSGTVRYGYTF
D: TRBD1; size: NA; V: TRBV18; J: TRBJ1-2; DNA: TGTGCCAGCTCACCGGTCAGACAGGGCTCCTATGGCTACACCTTC; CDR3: CASSPVRQGSYGYTF
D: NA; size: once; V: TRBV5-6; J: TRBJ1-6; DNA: TGTGCCAGCAGCCCCCCGGCCACAGGGCTCCTCCACTTT; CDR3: CASSPPATGLLHF
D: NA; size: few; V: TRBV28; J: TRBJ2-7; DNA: TGTGCCAGCAGTTTACGCTACGAGCAGTACTTC; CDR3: CASSLRYEQYF
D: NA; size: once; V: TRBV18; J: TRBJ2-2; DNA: TGTGCCAGCCGGTGGGAGGACGCCGGGGAGCTGTTTTTT; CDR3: CASRWEDAGELFF
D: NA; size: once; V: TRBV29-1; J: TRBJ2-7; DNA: TGCAGCTTTGCCCCCGGCCAGGGGTCAGAGTCCACCTACGAGCAGTACTTC; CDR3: CSFAPGQGSESTYEQYF
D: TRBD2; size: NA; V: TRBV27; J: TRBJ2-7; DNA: TGTGCCAGCAGGGTCTGGACTAGCGGGGCATCCTACGAGCAGTACTTC; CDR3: CASRVWTSGASYEQYF
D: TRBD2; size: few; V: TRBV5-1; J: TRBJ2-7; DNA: TGCGCCAGCAGCACATTGACTAGCGGGAGATACGAGCAGTACTTC; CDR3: CASSTLTSGRYEQYF
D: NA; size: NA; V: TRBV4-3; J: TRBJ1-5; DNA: TGCGCCAGCAGCGGAGATCCTAATCAGCCCCAGCATTTT; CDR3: CASSGDPNQPQHF
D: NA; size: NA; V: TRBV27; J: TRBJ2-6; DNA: TGTGCCAGCAGTTCACCGACACGATTTAGGTCTGGGGCCAACGTCCTGACTTTC; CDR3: CASSSPTRFRSGANVLTF
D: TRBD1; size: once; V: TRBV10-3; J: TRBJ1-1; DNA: TGTGCCATCAGCGGGGACAGGCCCTCGCAAACTGAAGCTTTCTTT; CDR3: CAISGDRPSQTEAFF
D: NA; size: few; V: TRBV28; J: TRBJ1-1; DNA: TGTGCCAGCAGTGCGACCGGGACAATTGAAGCTTTCTTT; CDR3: CASSATGTIEAFF
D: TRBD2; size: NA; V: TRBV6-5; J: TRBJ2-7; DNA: TGTGCCAGCAGTTACTCGGGAGGGGCGACCTACGAGCAGTACTTC; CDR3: CASSYSGGATYEQYF
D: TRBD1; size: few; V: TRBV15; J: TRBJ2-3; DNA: TGTGCCACCAGTCCGGACAGGGTTAATACGCAGTATTTT; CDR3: CATSPDRVNTQYF
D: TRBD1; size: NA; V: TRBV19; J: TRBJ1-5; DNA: TGTGCCAGTAGTATTAGGGACAGATTGGATCAGCCCCAGCATTTT; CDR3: CASSIRDRLDQPQHF
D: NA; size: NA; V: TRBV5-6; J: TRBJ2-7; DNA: TGTGCCAGCAGCCCCTCAGGGTCTCACTACGAGCAGTACTTC; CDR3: CASSPSGSHYEQYF
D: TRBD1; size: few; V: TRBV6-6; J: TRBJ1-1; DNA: TGTGCCAGCAGTTACGACAGGGGTGGCACTGAAGCTTTCTTT; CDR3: CASSYDRGGTEAFF
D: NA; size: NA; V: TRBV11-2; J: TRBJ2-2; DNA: TGTGCCAGCAGCTTGGGCGGGATGAACACCGGGGAGCTGTTTTTT; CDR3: CASSLGGMNTGELFF
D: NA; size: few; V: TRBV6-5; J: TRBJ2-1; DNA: TGTGCCAGCAGTCCTTCAGGGGGGGAGCAGTTCTTC; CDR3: CASSPSGGEQFF
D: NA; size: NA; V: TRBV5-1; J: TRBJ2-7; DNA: TGCGCCAGCAGCCCTACACTAGGCGCCAGCTCCTACGAGCAGTACTTC; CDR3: CASSPTLGASSYEQYF
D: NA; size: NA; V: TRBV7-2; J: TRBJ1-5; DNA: TGTGCCAGCAGCCTAGACAGTGGCAATCAGCCCCAGCATTTT; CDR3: CASSLDSGNQPQHF
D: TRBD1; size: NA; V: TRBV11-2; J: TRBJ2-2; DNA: TGTGCCAGCAGCCCCTACAGGGGGCAAAACACCGGGGAGCTGTTTTTT; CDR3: CASSPYRGQNTGELFF
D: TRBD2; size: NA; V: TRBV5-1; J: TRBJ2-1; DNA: TGCGCCAGCAGCTTTGGGACTAGCGGTTACAATGAGCAGTTCTTC; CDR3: CASSFGTSGYNEQFF
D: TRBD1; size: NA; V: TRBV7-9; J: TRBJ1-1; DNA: TGTGCCAGCAGATCCGGGACAGGGGGCCCTGAAGCTTTCTTT; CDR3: CASRSGTGGPEAFF
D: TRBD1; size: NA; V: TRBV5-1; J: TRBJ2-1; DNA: TGCGCCAGCAGCTTGGGCGTAACAGGGGACAATGAGCAGTTCTTC; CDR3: CASSLGVTGDNEQFF
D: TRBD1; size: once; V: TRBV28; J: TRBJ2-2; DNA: TGTGCCAGCAGTACCCACAGGGGTAACACCGGGGAGCTGTTTTTT; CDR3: CASSTHRGNTGELFF
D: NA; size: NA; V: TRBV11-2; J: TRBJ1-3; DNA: TGTGCCAGCAGCCGCCCCTTAGCCTCTGGAAACACCATATATTTT; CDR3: CASSRPLASGNTIYF
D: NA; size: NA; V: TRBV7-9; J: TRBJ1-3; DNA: TGTGCCAGCAGCCCCCCTGGGGAGGGGGTCTTCGGAAACACCATATATTTT; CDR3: CASSPPGEGVFGNTIYF
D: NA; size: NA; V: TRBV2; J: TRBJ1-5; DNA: TGTGCCAGCAGTGATGGGCATCAGCCCCAGCATTTT; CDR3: CASSDGHQPQHF
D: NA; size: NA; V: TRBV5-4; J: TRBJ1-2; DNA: TGTGCCAGCAGCGCTGCGGCCCTAACTGGCGGCTACACCTTC; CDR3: CASSAAALTGGYTF
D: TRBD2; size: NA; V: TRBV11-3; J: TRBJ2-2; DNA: TGTGCCAGCAGCTCCGGGACTAGCGGAACGAACACCGGGGAGCTGTTTTTT; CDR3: CASSSGTSGTNTGELFF
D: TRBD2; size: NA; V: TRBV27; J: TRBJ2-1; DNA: TGTGCCAGCCGCTACGGGGGGAGCGGCTACAATGAGCAGTTCTTC; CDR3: CASRYGGSGYNEQFF
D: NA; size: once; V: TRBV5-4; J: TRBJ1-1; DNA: TGTGCCAGCAGCTGGACGGACTCGGAGACTGAAGCTTTCTTT; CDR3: CASSWTDSETEAFF
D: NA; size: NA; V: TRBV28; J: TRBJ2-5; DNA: TGTGCCAGCAGTCCCAGACACCTTCAAGAGACCCAGTACTTC; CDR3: CASSPRHLQETQYF
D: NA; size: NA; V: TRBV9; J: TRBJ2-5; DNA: TGTGCCAGCAGCCAGGGGGGACTAGGGAGGGAGACCCAGTACTTC; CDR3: CASSQGGLGRETQYF
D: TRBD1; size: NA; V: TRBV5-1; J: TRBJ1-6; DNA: TGCGCCAGCAGCTCGACAGGGTTACTGAATTCACCCCTCCACTTT; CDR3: CASSSTGLLNSPLHF
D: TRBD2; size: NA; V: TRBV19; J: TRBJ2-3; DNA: TGTGCCAGTAGTATATTACCCGGGACTAGCGGGAGGGCTAGCACAGATACGCAGTATTTT; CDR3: CASSILPGTSGRASTDTQYF
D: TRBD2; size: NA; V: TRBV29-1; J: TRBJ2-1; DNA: TGCAGCGTGACTCCCGGGACTAGCATGTTCTTC; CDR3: CSVTPGTSMFF
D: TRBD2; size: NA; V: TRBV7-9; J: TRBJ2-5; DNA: TGTGCCAGCAGCTTAGGTAGACTAGCGGGAGTAGAGACCCAGTACTTC; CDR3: CASSLGRLAGVETQYF
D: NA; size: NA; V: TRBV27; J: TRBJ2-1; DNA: TGTGCCAGCAGTTTAATCTACAGGCCCCCCGTGCAGTTCTTC; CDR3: CASSLIYRPPVQFF
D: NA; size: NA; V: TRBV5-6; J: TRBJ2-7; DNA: TGTGCCAGCAGCGGCGGGACAGCCTACGAGCAGTACTTC; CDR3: CASSGGTAYEQYF
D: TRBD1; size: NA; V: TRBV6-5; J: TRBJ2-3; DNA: TGTGCCAGCAGCTCGGACAGGGATAATACGCAGTATTTT; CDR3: CASSSDRDNTQYF